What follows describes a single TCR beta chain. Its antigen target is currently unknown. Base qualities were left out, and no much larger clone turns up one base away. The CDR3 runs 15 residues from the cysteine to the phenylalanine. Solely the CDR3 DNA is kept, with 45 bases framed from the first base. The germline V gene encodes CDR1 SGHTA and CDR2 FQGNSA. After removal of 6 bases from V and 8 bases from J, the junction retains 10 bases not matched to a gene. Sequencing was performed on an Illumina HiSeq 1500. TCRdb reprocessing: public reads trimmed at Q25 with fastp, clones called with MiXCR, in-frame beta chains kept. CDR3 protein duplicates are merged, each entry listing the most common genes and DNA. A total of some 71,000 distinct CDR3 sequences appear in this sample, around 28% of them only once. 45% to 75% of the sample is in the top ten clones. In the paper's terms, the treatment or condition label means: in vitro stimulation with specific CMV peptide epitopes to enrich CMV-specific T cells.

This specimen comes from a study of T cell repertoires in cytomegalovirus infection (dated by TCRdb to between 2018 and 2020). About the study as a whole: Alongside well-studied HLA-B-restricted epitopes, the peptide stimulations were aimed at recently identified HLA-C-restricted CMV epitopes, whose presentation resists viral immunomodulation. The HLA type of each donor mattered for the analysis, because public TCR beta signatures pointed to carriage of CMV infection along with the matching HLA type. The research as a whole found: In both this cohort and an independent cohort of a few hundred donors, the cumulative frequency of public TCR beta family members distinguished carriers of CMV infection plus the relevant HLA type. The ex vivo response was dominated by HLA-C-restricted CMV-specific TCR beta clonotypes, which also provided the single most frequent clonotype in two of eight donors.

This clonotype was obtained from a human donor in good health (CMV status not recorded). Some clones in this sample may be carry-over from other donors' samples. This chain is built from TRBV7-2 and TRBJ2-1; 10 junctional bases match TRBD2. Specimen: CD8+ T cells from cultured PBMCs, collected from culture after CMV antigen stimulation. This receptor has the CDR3 CASRLPGLAIHEQFF. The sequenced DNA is TGTGCCAGCAGATTACCGGGACTAGCGATCCATGAGCAGTTCTTC.